This TCR beta chain was recorded in a study of T cell responses to AZD1222 COVID-19 vaccine. Measured with immunoSEQ multiplex PCR; TCRdb has only the in-frame clones, and not every one. The repertoire holds around 140,000 clones, with roughly nine tenths as singletons. CDR1 is KGHSH and CDR2 is LQKENI in the germline V gene. V was trimmed by 2 bases and J by 5 bases, leaving 10 bases between them. CDR3 length: 13 residues. This material consisted of peripheral blood, taken on day 0 of AZD1222 vaccination. This receptor was taken from an adult in good health. This rearrangement joins TRBV18 to TRBJ2-7, with D possibly TRBD2 on 6 matching bases. CDR3 amino acids: CASSPSTGDEQYF. CDR3 DNA sequence: TGTGCCAGCTCACCATCCACGGGGGACGAGCAGTACTTC.